Listed here are 12 T cell receptor beta chains from one sample, sequenced in a study of vaccination and CD4 T cells after COVID-19. CD4+ T cells that had been cultured provided DNA sequenced with the Oncomine TCR Beta short-read assay. TCRdb reprocessed the PCR reads via MiXCR and lists one record per CDR3 protein. The sample has some 11,000 distinct CDR3 sequences, 55% to 80% seen once. No antigen has been identified for these receptors. Treatment given: approximately nine-day PBMC culture with coronavirus spike peptide pools or control peptides (ViraFEST assay). The sample in question was CD4+ T cells from blood, cultured in vitro, obtained before SARS-CoV-2 vaccination. All receptors derive from a human donor who had recovered from COVID-19.

The chain joins TRBV30 to TRBJ1-5, with 11 bases identical to TRBD1. CDR1 GTSNPN and CDR2 SVGIG come from the germline V gene (reference sequence). V shed 1 base and J 8 bases; nucleotides not matched to a gene: 13. The CDR3 consists of 17 residues. The CDR3 DNA reads TGTGCCTGGAGTGGGACAGGGGGCGCGAATTCGTTTGAGCCCCAGCATTTT. As protein: CAWSGTGGANSFEPQHF.

This chain links TRBV20-1 with TRBJ2-7; D is ambiguous. V was pared by 2 bases and J by 12 bases, with 17 bases between. CDR3 length: 12 residues. Germline V gene data show CDR1 as DFQATT and CDR2 as SNEGSKA (reference sequence). CDR3 bases: TGCAGTGCTAGACATATAAACTTACGATTGTACTTC. This encodes CSARHINLRLYF.

V usage is TRBV27 and J usage is TRBJ2-1; 8 bases fit TRBD2. Germline trimming cut 8 bases from V and 9 bases from J; bases unmatched to any gene: 6. This CDR3 has 12 residues. The germline CDR1 and CDR2 sequences are MNHEY and SMNVEV (reference sequence). This chain's CDR3 is CASGGGQFEQFF. The DNA for the CDR3 is TGTGCCAGCGGCGGGGGGCAGTTTGAGCAGTTCTTC.

The chain links TRBV20-1 to TRBJ2-7, with a possible D match to TRBD1 (6 bases). This CDR3 has 14 amino acids. From germline, CDR1 is DFQATT and CDR2 SNEGSKA (reference sequence). V dropped 6 bases and J dropped 6 bases, with 21 bases sitting between them. The CDR3 DNA is TGCAGTGCGACGATAGGGGCAGGGGTCAGCGAGCAGTACTTC. Protein sequence: CSATIGAGVSEQYF.

The chain uses TRBV7-8 and TRBJ2-7, with D hard to call. The CDR3 is 16 residues long. V was shortened by 5 bases and J by 0 bases, with 17 bases between the two germline ends. The V gene's germline CDR1 is SGHVS and CDR2 FQNEAQ. The CDR3 DNA follows: TGTGCCAGCAGCCCAGAGCCGTTATCACTCTCCTACGAGCAGTACTTC. Amino acid sequence: CASSPEPLSLSYEQYF.

This chain's CDR3 is CSGLYNSGANVLTF. The DNA of the CDR3 is TGCAGTGGTCTGTATAACTCTGGGGCCAACGTCCTGACTTTC. This chain joins TRBV20-1 and TRBJ2-6; D gene unclear. The CDR3 is 14 amino acids. The germline V gene encodes CDR1 DFQATT and CDR2 SNEGSKA (reference sequence). Trimming removed 7 bases at V and 0 bases at J, with 10 bases between.

This clonotype was detected only once. The rearrangement joins TRBV2 to TRBJ2-5, with D hard to call. The germline gives CDR1 SNHLY, CDR2 FYNNEI. Trimming removed 2 bases at V and 5 bases at J, with 3 bases between. This CDR3 has 11 amino acids. The chain's CDR3 is CASSEPETQYF. Here the CDR3 DNA reads TGTGCCAGCAGTGAACCGGAGACCCAGTACTTC. Filled out from reference TRBV2 and TRBJ2-5, the complete variable domain reads EPEVTQTPSHQVTQMGQEVILRCVPISNHLYFYWYRQILGQKVEFLVSFYNNEISEKSEIFDDQFSVERPDGSNFTLKIRSTKLEDSAMYFCASSEPETQYFGPGTRLLVL.

The V call is TRBV7-2, the J call TRBJ2-1, with 9 bases aligning to TRBD2. This CDR3 contains 15 residues. The V gene's germline CDR1 is SGHTA and CDR2 FQGNSA. V was pared by 5 bases and J by 0 bases, with 2 bases of the junction left unmatched. CDR3 region: CASSHSGSSYNEQFF. The DNA of the CDR3 is TGTGCCAGCAGCCATAGCGGGAGCTCCTACAATGAGCAGTTCTTC.

This clonotype showed up just a few times. The V gene is TRBV20-1, the J gene TRBJ1-6; 8 nucleotides line up with TRBD1. CDR3 length: 13 amino acids. CDR1 DFQATT and CDR2 SNEGSKA come from the germline V gene (reference sequence). With V trimmed by 3 bases and J by 10 bases, 5 bases remained unmatched. Here the CDR3 DNA reads TGCAGTGCTAGCGGACAGGGTTGGTCACCCCTCCACTTT. Protein product: CSASGQGWSPLHF.

CDR3 DNA sequence: TGTGCCAGCAGCTTGTTTGGCGATCGGGAGACCCAGTACTTC. Its protein is CASSLFGDRETQYF. The gene calls are TRBV5-6 and TRBJ2-5, with no clear D. This CDR3 contains 14 residues. Trimming cost V 1 base and J 5 bases, with 12 bases left between them. Germline V gene sequence: CDR1 SGHDT, CDR2 YYEEEE.

V is TRBV6-1 and J is TRBJ2-2; the match to TRBD2 covers 9 bases. J gave up 6 bases and V 6 bases, and 17 bases lay outside the gene matches. Per the germline V gene, CDR1 is MNHNS and CDR2 is SASEGT. CDR3 length: 18 amino acids. Written as DNA, the CDR3 is TGTGCCAGCAGCCTAGGGGGTTTAGCGGGAGATCGTTCCGGGGAGCTGTTTTTT. Translating gives CASSLGGLAGDRSGELFF.

The chain joins TRBV2 to TRBJ2-2; D unclear. Germline values: CDR1 SNHLY, CDR2 FYNNEI. The CDR3 is 15 amino acids. Trimming left V 6 bases short and J 7 bases short, with 18 bases between. The CDR3 loop reads CASSLQLIHRGELFF. CDR3 sequence (DNA): TGTGCCAGCAGCCTCCAACTGATCCACCGCGGGGAGCTGTTTTTT.